This T cell receptor beta chain was captured by sequencing in a study of T-cell reconstitution after alpha-beta-depleted transplantation in children. The CDR3 has 14 amino acids. Trimming pared 0 bases from V and 0 bases from J, leaving 6 bases between. Germline V lookup: CDR1 SGHRS, CDR2 YFSETQ. This clonotype was counted a few times. Its antigen is undetermined. Whole-study results and caveats: Several hundred expanded graft clones reportedly gave rise to the alpha-beta T cells present about two months after transplant. Some patients' high day-60 TCRbeta diversity was traced to surviving recipient T cells and thymic progenitors. Fresh T-cell production supplied most of the T-cell counts and diversity seen one year after transplant.

Researchers prepared the TCRbeta library using unique molecular identifiers, the study reports. TCRdb called the PCR reads again in MiXCR, with one record for every CDR3 protein. The profile covers 300,000 to 350,000 distinct CDR3 sequences, with 20% to 30% appearing a single time and roughly 9.7% taken by the ten largest. The genes are TRBV5-1 and TRBJ1-2, with D unresolved. This clonotype originated in a male patient aged 10 to 17 who had a stem cell transplant for acute lymphoblastic leukemia, so the T cells may come from the graft donor. The sample here was PBMCs, mostly from graft donor cells, taken 180 days after TCRalphabeta/CD19-depleted stem cell transplant. The CDR3 nucleotides are TGCGCCAGCAGCTTGGGGACGACTAACTATGGCTACACCTTC. It codes for CASSLGTTNYGYTF.